These T cell receptor beta chains were read from a single sample in a study of blood T cell repertoires in COVID-19. Libraries were prepared by immunoSEQ multiplex PCR; TCRdb keeps only in-frame clonotypes and omits some of them. The sample has roughly 150,000 clones, about 88% seen once. Sequences were obtained from peripheral blood. These receptors were obtained from a woman aged 80 or over with COVID-19, enrolled during active disease. Each CDR3 is given with its conserved first and last residue. The D gene is left open where the match is weak. Expanded clones get a size class; other rows say once, few or many, or leave the size out.

clone size,D gene,V gene,J gene,CDR3 DNA,CDR3 protein
few,TRBD2,TRBV24-1,TRBJ2-1,TGTGCCACCAGTGATCCGGGACTAGCGGGAGAGGCCTACAATGAGCAGTTCTTC,CATSDPGLAGEAYNEQFF
once,-,TRBV27,TRBJ1-6,TGTGCCAGCAGTAAGCGGGGAGGGATGTTTGTGGATAATTCACCCCTCCACTTT,CASSKRGGMFVDNSPLHF
-,-,TRBV20-1,TRBJ1-5,TGCAGTGCTAGTGAGCCCTCCGGGGGCAATCAGCCCCAGCATTTT,CSASEPSGGNQPQHF
-,TRBD1,TRBV2,TRBJ2-3,TGTGCCAGGGAACCGGGACAGGGGACAGATACGCAGTATTTT,CAREPGQGTDTQYF
-,-,TRBV7-2,TRBJ1-1,TGTGCCAGCAGCTCTCGAGTTAATGAAGCTTTCTTT,CASSSRVNEAFF
-,TRBD1,TRBV6-2/TRBV6-3,TRBJ1-1,TGTGCCAGCAGTTACAGGGGGCGCGTCACTGAAGCTTTCTTT,CASSYRGRVTEAFF
-,-,TRBV9,TRBJ2-3,TGTGCCAGCAGCGACCACGGGGGAGATACAGATACGCAGTATTTT,CASSDHGGDTDTQYF
-,TRBD1,TRBV23-1,TRBJ1-5,TGCGCCAGCAGTCTAGGACAGGGATCCCCTAGCAATCAGCCCCAGCATTTT,CASSLGQGSPSNQPQHF
-,TRBD2,TRBV24-1,TRBJ2-3,TGTGCCACCAGTGATTCTAGCGGGAGTGCAGATACGCAGTATTTT,CATSDSSGSADTQYF
-,-,TRBV28,TRBJ1-3,TGTGCCAGCAGCCCTGACTCAGGGTTTAACACCATATATTTT,CASSPDSGFNTIYF
-,-,TRBV12-3/TRBV12-4,TRBJ2-3,TGTGCCAGCTCGGCGGTTGCAGATACGCAGTATTTT,CASSAVADTQYF
-,-,TRBV4-3,TRBJ1-2,TGCGCCAGCAGCCAAGATGTCGGAGTTTATGGCTACACCTTC,CASSQDVGVYGYTF
few,-,TRBV6-2/TRBV6-3,TRBJ2-7,TGTGCCAGCAGTTATTTAATTGGAGGTGATCTAACCCCGGATATCTACGAGCAGTACTTC,CASSYLIGGDLTPDIYEQYF
-,-,TRBV15,TRBJ1-2,TGTGCCACCAGCAGAGATCCCGCAGTCTATGGCTACACCTTC,CATSRDPAVYGYTF
-,-,TRBV27,TRBJ1-1,TGTGCCAGCAGTTTATCAGTGTGGGAGGGGGAAGCTTTCTTT,CASSLSVWEGEAFF
-,-,TRBV7-2,TRBJ1-1,TGTGCCAGCAGCTTAGGGACAACGGGCACTGAAGCTTTCTTT,CASSLGTTGTEAFF
many,-,TRBV19,TRBJ1-2,TGTGCCAGTAGTCCGAGCTTCGGGTACAGGGATGAGTATGGCTACACCTTC,CASSPSFGYRDEYGYTF
-,TRBD2,TRBV6-5,TRBJ2-7,TGTGCCACAACCCTAGCGGGCCTCACCTACGAGCAGTACTTC,CATTLAGLTYEQYF
-,-,TRBV18,TRBJ1-2,TGTGCCAGCTCACCAAGGTCGGAGATCCTTAACTATGGCTACACCTTC,CASSPRSEILNYGYTF
-,-,TRBV11-2,TRBJ1-1,TGTGCCAGCAGACTAGACAGGCCCACTGAAGCTTTCTTT,CASRLDRPTEAFF
-,-,TRBV11-3,TRBJ2-2,TGTGCCAGCAGCTTAGATAGCGCCGGGGAGCTGTTTTTT,CASSLDSAGELFF
-,-,TRBV21-1,TRBJ1-2,TGTGCCAGCAGCGCCCGGGACAGATACTTCTATGGCTACACCTTC,CASSARDRYFYGYTF
-,TRBD1,TRBV3-1/TRBV3-2,TRBJ2-5,TGTGCCAGCAGCCAAGGAGGGGGCCGCCGGGAGACCCAGTACTTC,CASSQGGGRRETQYF
-,TRBD2,TRBV19,TRBJ2-2,TGTGCCAGTAGGGGACTAGCAGACAACACCGGGGAGCTGTTTTTT,CASRGLADNTGELFF
-,TRBD1,TRBV11-2,TRBJ1-1,TGTGCCAGCAGCTTAGGGACGACAGGGGGTGAAGCTTTCTTT,CASSLGTTGGEAFF
-,TRBD1,TRBV6-5,TRBJ1-6,TGTGCCAGTAGTTACTCGAACAGGGGGGACTCACCCCTCCACTTT,CASSYSNRGDSPLHF
-,TRBD1,TRBV28,TRBJ1-1,TGTGCCAGCAGTCCCCCGACAGGGACGAACACTGAAGCTTTCTTT,CASSPPTGTNTEAFF
-,TRBD1,TRBV18,TRBJ2-3,TGTGCCAGCTCACCACCTAAAGGGACAGGCACAGATACGCAGTATTTT,CASSPPKGTGTDTQYF
-,-,TRBV28,TRBJ1-1,TGTGCCAGCAGTCTAGGGGCTTATGAAGCTTTCTTT,CASSLGAYEAFF
-,-,TRBV6-1,TRBJ2-1,TGTGCCAGCGGATATACAGGGAGGGGGACGCATGAGCAGTTCTTC,CASGYTGRGTHEQFF
-,-,TRBV28,TRBJ2-5,TGTGCCAGCAGTCCCTCCCCGGGACAAGAGACCCAGTACTTC,CASSPSPGQETQYF
-,-,TRBV11-2,TRBJ2-7,TGTGCCAGCAGCTTAGCATCCCGGGGAGACTACGAGCAGTACTTC,CASSLASRGDYEQYF
-,-,TRBV28,TRBJ1-6,TGTGCCAGCAGTTTAGGCAGAAATTCACCCCTCCACTTT,CASSLGRNSPLHF
-,TRBD2,TRBV9,TRBJ2-7,TGTGCCAGCAGTAGCGGGAGGGCCGACGAGCAGTACTTC,CASSSGRADEQYF
-,TRBD2,TRBV3-1/TRBV3-2,TRBJ2-2,TGTGCCAGCAGGGAGAGCGGGATCACCGGGGAGCTGTTTTTT,CASRESGITGELFF
-,TRBD2,TRBV7-2,TRBJ2-3,TGTGCCAGCATCAGGGTGGCTAGCGGATCCACAGATACGCAGTATTTT,CASIRVASGSTDTQYF
-,TRBD2,TRBV19,TRBJ2-1,TGTGCCAGTATGGTGGGGACTACCTTCAATGAGCAGTTCTTC,CASMVGTTFNEQFF
-,-,TRBV7-2,TRBJ2-3,TGTGCCAGCAGCTTTTACGCCTCGGGGGATACGCAGTATTTT,CASSFYASGDTQYF
-,TRBD2,TRBV9,TRBJ2-1,TGTGCCAGCAGCGGAGCGGGACTAGCGGGAAGCTATGAGCAGTTCTTC,CASSGAGLAGSYEQFF
-,TRBD2,TRBV5-4,TRBJ2-1,TGTGCCAGCAGCTCCGGGACTAGCGGGAGGGCCGATGAGCAGTTCTTC,CASSSGTSGRADEQFF
-,-,TRBV28,TRBJ2-1,TGTGCCAGCAGTCCAGGTGTCTACAATGAGCAGTTCTTC,CASSPGVYNEQFF
-,-,TRBV4-3,TRBJ2-7,TGCGCCAGCAGCCGACAGGCTAGCGGTCCCTACGAGCAGTACTTC,CASSRQASGPYEQYF
-,-,TRBV6-2/TRBV6-3,TRBJ1-1,TGTGCCAGCAGTTCCAGGGGTTCTCTAACTGAAGCTTTCTTT,CASSSRGSLTEAFF
-,TRBD1,TRBV12-3/TRBV12-4,TRBJ1-4,TGTGCCAGCAGTCTAGCGGACAGGCTAACTTTC,CASSLADRLTF
-,TRBD2,TRBV5-1,TRBJ2-7,TGCGCCAGCAGCCAAGGGACTAGCGGGTACTTAGAGCAGTACTTC,CASSQGTSGYLEQYF
-,-,TRBV28,TRBJ2-7,TGTGCCAGCCGTACCCCGAGAGGGCGGGACGAGCAGTACTTC,CASRTPRGRDEQYF
-,TRBD1,TRBV19,TRBJ2-5,TGTGCCAGTGGACAGAGGACAGGAGGCCCAGTAGACTTC,CASGQRTGGPVDF
-,TRBD1,TRBV24-1,TRBJ1-5,TGTGCCACCAGTGATGTGTCGACAGGGGACAATCAGCCCCAGCATTTT,CATSDVSTGDNQPQHF
once,TRBD1,TRBV4-3,TRBJ2-1,TGCGCCAGCAGCCAAGACTCCAGGGGGAATGAGCAGTTCTTC,CASSQDSRGNEQFF
few,-,TRBV6-5,TRBJ1-5,TGTGCCAGCAGCGAGCATAAGTCAGGTCAGCCCCAGCATTTT,CASSEHKSGQPQHF
-,TRBD2,TRBV10-3,TRBJ2-1,TGTGCCATCAGTGAGTCTAGCGGGACCTCCTACAATGAGCAGTTCTTC,CAISESSGTSYNEQFF
-,TRBD2,TRBV7-2,TRBJ2-1,TGTGCCAGCAGATCTACTAGCGGGAGGGCCTACAATGAGCAGTTCTTC,CASRSTSGRAYNEQFF